This TCR beta chain was profiled in a study of long-term antiretroviral therapy in people with HIV. The study's findings and limits: Post-ART samples showed increased diversity that remained below transplant donor control levels. Every time point showed a repertoire led by clones expanded before ART. Compared with controls, HIV repertoires showed narrower CDR3 length ranges.

About this clone: Antigen specificity is unknown.

The CDR3 consists of 17 residues. V was cut by 2 bases and J by 4 bases, with 18 bases left in between. CDR1 is LGHNA, CDR2 YSLEER, per germline. The assay, immunoSEQ v3.0, was run at survey level. Some clones are missing from TCRdb's copy, which holds only in-frame ones; the method was immunoSEQ multiplex PCR. The sample lists approximately 47,000 clones; around 84% were seen once. Each donor provided at least one pre-ART PBMC sample and at least two post-ART PBMC samples. This sequence joins TRBV4-3 and TRBJ1-3; a possible D gene is TRBD1 (5 bases). The receptor comes from a woman under 30 with HIV. The sample here was unsorted PBMCs, taken 0.8 years after starting antiretroviral therapy. DNA for the CDR3: TGCGCCAGCAGCCAAAGTTGGGGGGGAAGAGTAGGAAACACCATATATTTT. Its protein is CASSQSWGGRVGNTIYF.